Listed below are T cell receptor beta chains from one sample, sequenced in a study of T cells in Graves' hyperthyroidism and ophthalmopathy. TCRdb processed the multiplex PCR reads anew with MiXCR; each CDR3 protein has one entry. The sample has over 650,000 distinct CDR3 sequences; 16% are singletons. The sequenced material came from blood. The source is a man aged 18 to 29 with Graves' hyperthyroidism. Both conserved end residues are part of each CDR3. The D gene is left open where the match is weak. A row's size may be missing; if present it is once, few, many or a size class.

D gene	V gene	clone size	J gene	CDR3 protein	CDR3 DNA
TRBD2	TRBV12-3/TRBV12-4	many	TRBJ2-3	CASRALAGRGDTQYF	TGTGCCAGCAGAGCCCTAGCGGGACGCGGGGATACGCAGTATTTT
TRBD2	TRBV5-1	many	TRBJ2-3	CASSTFGSGRVDTQYF	TGCGCCAGCAGCACCTTTGGGAGCGGGAGAGTAGATACGCAGTATTTT
.	TRBV18	many	TRBJ1-4	CASSPRTARDEKLFF	TGTGCCAGCTCACCACGGACAGCACGGGATGAAAAACTGTTTTTT
.	TRBV6-1	many	TRBJ1-1	CATYYTEAFF	TGTGCCACCTATTACACTGAAGCTTTCTTT
TRBD2	TRBV5-1	many	TRBJ2-7	CASSRTSGMGEQYF	TGCGCCAGCAGCCGGACTAGCGGGATGGGCGAGCAGTACTTC
TRBD1	TRBV12-3/TRBV12-4	.	TRBJ2-3	CASSLQGVIADTQYF	TGTGCCAGCAGTTTGCAGGGGGTTATCGCAGATACGCAGTATTTT
.	TRBV6-2/TRBV6-3	many	TRBJ2-5	CASSYSLKAGQTLRETQYF	TGTGCCAGCAGTTATTCTTTGAAGGCGGGACAGACTCTCCGGGAGACCCAGTACTTC
.	TRBV7-9	many	TRBJ1-4	CASSDGSTNEKLFF	TGTGCCAGCAGCGACGGGTCAACTAATGAAAAACTGTTTTTT
TRBD2	TRBV27	many	TRBJ2-1	CASSLSVVAGVTEQFF	TGTGCCAGCAGTTTATCGGTGGTAGCGGGAGTAACTGAGCAGTTCTTC
.	TRBV7-9	many	TRBJ2-7	CASSVGGGLVYEQYF	TGTGCCAGCAGCGTGGGGGGGGGGCTGGTCTACGAGCAGTACTTC
.	TRBV7-9	.	TRBJ2-1	CASSLDGGANNEQFF	TGTGCCAGCAGCTTAGATGGGGGGGCCAACAATGAGCAGTTCTTC
TRBD2	TRBV6-1	many	TRBJ2-3	CASSQLAGGLADTQYF	TGTGCCAGCAGCCAACTAGCGGGGGGATTGGCAGATACGCAGTATTTT
TRBD2	TRBV7-8	many	TRBJ2-3	CASSQTSGINTDTQYF	TGTGCCAGCAGCCAGACTAGCGGGATTAACACAGATACGCAGTATTTT
TRBD1	TRBV27	many	TRBJ2-1	CASFRLPRGTGGGHEQFF	TGTGCCAGCTTTCGCCTCCCCAGAGGTACAGGGGGAGGCCATGAGCAGTTCTTC
TRBD2	TRBV19	.	TRBJ2-1	CATRGLAGPNINNEQFF	TGTGCCACGCGGGGACTAGCGGGCCCAAACATAAACAATGAGCAGTTCTTC
.	TRBV6-2/TRBV6-3	many	TRBJ1-1	CASSYQTEAFF	TGTGCCAGCAGTTACCAGACTGAAGCTTTCTTT
TRBD1	TRBV13	.	TRBJ1-1	CASSSRTGGLDTEAFF	TGTGCCAGCAGCTCAAGGACAGGGGGATTGGACACTGAAGCTTTCTTT
.	TRBV7-2	.	TRBJ1-2	CASSARGALYGYTF	TGTGCCAGCAGCGCCCGGGGAGCCCTCTATGGCTACACCTTC
.	TRBV29-1	.	TRBJ2-2	CSVNRGSKRELFF	TGCAGCGTTAACCGGGGTTCAAAACGGGAGCTGTTTTTT
TRBD2	TRBV2	few	TRBJ2-5	CASSGRAQETQYF	TGTGCCTCAAGCGGGAGAGCCCAAGAGACCCAGTACTTC
.	TRBV6-5	few	TRBJ2-6	CASSYPGAGANVLTF	TGTGCCAGCAGTTACCCGGGGGCTGGGGCCAACGTCCTGACTTTC
.	TRBV2	many	TRBJ2-3	CASRSRGDTQYF	TGTGCCAGCAGAAGTCGTGGAGATACGCAGTATTTT
TRBD1	TRBV10-2	few	TRBJ2-7	CATRGTGTYEQYF	TGCGCCACCCGGGGGACAGGCACCTACGAGCAGTACTTC
.	TRBV24-1	few	TRBJ2-3	CATSDSVRPSTDTQYF	TGTGCCACCAGTGATTCCGTACGTCCTAGCACAGATACGCAGTATTTT
.	TRBV20-1	many	TRBJ2-3	CSAPTRPSTDTQYF	TGCAGTGCTCCAACTAGACCTAGCACAGATACGCAGTATTTT
.	TRBV20-1	.	TRBJ1-5	CSARGITGRVHQPQHF	TGCAGTGCTAGAGGTATTACGGGGCGGGTTCATCAGCCCCAGCATTTT
.	TRBV20-1	.	TRBJ2-3	CSAREGVGVIDTQYF	TGCAGTGCCAGAGAGGGGGTCGGGGTTATAGATACGCAGTATTTT
TRBD1	TRBV28	.	TRBJ2-1	CASSPAGTGSEQFF	TGTGCCAGCAGCCCCGCCGGGACAGGGAGCGAGCAGTTCTTC
.	TRBV9	.	TRBJ2-4	CASSVGGRTGGKNIQYF	TGTGCCAGCAGCGTAGGGGGACGGACTGGGGGCAAAAACATTCAGTACTTC
TRBD1	TRBV27	.	TRBJ2-7	CASSPGTGIPYEQYF	TGTGCCAGCAGTCCCGGGACAGGGATCCCCTACGAGCAGTACTTC
.	TRBV10-3	.	TRBJ2-2	CAISWADTGELFF	TGTGCCATCAGTTGGGCGGACACCGGGGAGCTGTTTTTT
.	TRBV7-9	many	TRBJ1-1	CASSLNVGAFF	TGTGCCAGCAGCTTAAACGTCGGAGCTTTCTTT
TRBD2	TRBV6-1	few	TRBJ2-7	CASSEFGGGSYEQYF	TGTGCCAGCAGTGAATTCGGGGGAGGGTCCTACGAGCAGTACTTC
.	TRBV28	.	TRBJ1-5	CASRYREKGQPQHF	TGTGCCAGCAGATATAGGGAGAAAGGACAGCCCCAGCATTTT
TRBD2	TRBV12-3/TRBV12-4	few	TRBJ2-1	CASSLSPSGTYEQFF	TGTGCCAGCAGCCTAAGTCCTAGCGGGACGTATGAGCAGTTCTTC
TRBD2	TRBV20-1	.	TRBJ2-7	CSARTLAGRYEQYF	TGCAGTGCTAGAACCCTAGCGGGAAGGTACGAGCAGTACTTC
TRBD2	TRBV29-1	.	TRBJ2-1	CSVENPPGVSGSYNEQFF	TGCAGCGTTGAAAACCCTCCGGGGGTGAGCGGGAGTTACAATGAGCAGTTCTTC
TRBD1	TRBV30	few	TRBJ2-2	CAFYRGTGELFF	TGTGCCTTCTACAGGGGCACCGGGGAGCTGTTTTTT
.	TRBV12-3/TRBV12-4	many	TRBJ2-1	CASSTPGYNEQFF	TGTGCCAGCAGTACTCCGGGTTACAATGAGCAGTTCTTC
TRBD1	TRBV5-1	.	TRBJ1-1	CASSLLGTEHTEAFF	TGCGCCAGCAGCTTGCTTGGGACAGAGCACACTGAAGCTTTCTTT
.	TRBV12-3/TRBV12-4	.	TRBJ2-7	CASSFTAGSSYEQYF	TGTGCCAGCAGTTTCACGGCAGGGAGCTCCTACGAGCAGTACTTC
TRBD1	TRBV18	many	TRBJ2-5	CASSPPSTGGRETQYF	TGTGCCAGCTCACCACCCTCGACAGGGGGCAGAGAGACCCAGTACTTC
TRBD1	TRBV25-1	.	TRBJ1-1	CASSELFGQGAIPSPEAFF	TGTGCCAGCAGTGAATTATTTGGACAGGGGGCCATCCCCTCCCCTGAAGCTTTCTTT
.	TRBV15	.	TRBJ2-5	CATSREGTHLSSQYF	TGTGCCACCAGCAGAGAGGGGACCCACCTTTCTTCCCAGTACTTC
TRBD1	TRBV28	many	TRBJ2-3	CASSFPGQDSTDTQYF	TGTGCCAGCAGTTTTCCCGGACAGGACAGCACAGATACGCAGTATTTT
.	TRBV28	many	TRBJ2-2	CASTAGAIVNTGELFF	TGTGCCAGCACGGCAGGGGCGATAGTGAACACCGGGGAGCTGTTTTTT
TRBD1	TRBV29-1	.	TRBJ1-1	CSVWRGPNTEAFF	TGCAGCGTCTGGAGGGGGCCAAACACTGAAGCTTTCTTT
TRBD1	TRBV7-9	few	TRBJ2-1	CASQVSGTGTIQEFF	TGTGCCAGCCAGGTTTCCGGGACAGGGACGATACAGGAGTTCTTC
.	TRBV2	.	TRBJ2-3	CAGGASGTDTQYF	TGTGCCGGTGGGGCTAGCGGCACAGATACGCAGTATTTT
.	TRBV7-2	many	TRBJ1-1	CASSPRVGETEAFF	TGTGCCAGCAGCCCAAGGGTGGGAGAGACTGAAGCTTTCTTT
.	TRBV25-1	few	TRBJ2-7	CASSEPGLTYEQYF	TGTGCCAGCAGTGAACCGGGACTCACCTACGAGCAGTACTTC
.	TRBV15	few	TRBJ1-1	CATSRGFGGGTEAFF	TGTGCCACCAGCAGAGGTTTCGGGGGTGGAACTGAAGCTTTCTTT
.	TRBV7-2	many	TRBJ2-3	CASSPVVGTQYF	TGTGCCAGCAGCCCCGTCGTAGGCACGCAGTATTTT
TRBD2	TRBV6-2/TRBV6-3	few	TRBJ2-5	CASSYPTSRETQYF	TGTGCCAGCAGTTACCCGACTAGCCGAGAGACCCAGTACTTC
.	TRBV2	many	TRBJ1-6	CASSERDSPLHF	TGTGCCAGCAGTGAGAGGGATTCACCCCTCCACTTT
TRBD2	TRBV6-1	many	TRBJ2-2	CASSPPAGLAGGRAGELFF	TGTGCCAGCAGTCCCCCCGCCGGACTAGCGGGAGGGCGGGCCGGGGAGCTGTTTTTT
TRBD1	TRBV29-1	.	TRBJ2-2	CSVEARGTNTGELFF	TGCAGCGTTGAGGCCAGGGGGACGAACACCGGGGAGCTGTTTTTT
.	TRBV3-1	few	TRBJ2-1	CASSHRAPSSYNEQFF	TGTGCCAGCAGCCATCGAGCTCCGAGCTCCTACAATGAGCAGTTCTTC